Presented here are 20 T cell receptor beta chains from one specimen sequenced in a study of read filtering for tumor transcriptome and immune sequencing. Molecular barcoded adaptors covering alpha/delta and beta/gamma chains were used on roughly 370 ng RNA. TCRdb re-analysed the reads in MiXCR, keeping a single row per CDR3 protein. This repertoire shows approximately 58,000 distinct CDR3 sequences, roughly an eighth found once; its top ten account for more than 15%. Sequenced sample: a population of CD138-negative cells sorted from bone marrow. These receptor sequences come from a donor at least 40 years old with multiple myeloma.

There are many counts of this clonotype. The chain links TRBV6-1 to TRBJ2-7, with 7 bases fitting TRBD1. The V segment lost 4 bases and the J segment 5 bases; nucleotides outside the gene matches: 8. Germline assignment: CDR1 MNHNS and CDR2 SASEGT. The CDR3 is 14 amino acids. CDR3 residues: CASSVTGRRDEQYF. The CDR3 DNA reads as TGTGCCAGCAGTGTGACAGGGAGAAGGGACGAGCAGTACTTC.

In regard to this clonotype: Since a much larger clone is just one base distant, this may be a read error. This chain connects TRBV2 to TRBJ2-5, with 8 nucleotides matching TRBD1. This CDR3 is built from 11 residues. Germline V gene lookup returns CDR1 SNHLY and CDR2 FYNNEI. The CDR3 DNA sequence: TGTGCCCACGGACAGGGCGAGACCCAGCACTTC. Translation: CAHGQGETQHF.

For this clonotype: This clone may be a read error of a much larger clone one base away. This rearrangement joins TRBV5-1 to TRBJ2-3; D not resolved. Germline V gene data show CDR1 as SGHRS and CDR2 as YFSETQ. The CDR3 is 14 amino acids. Between the trimmed V and J ends, which lost 4 bases and 2 bases, there was a span of 11 bases. CDR3 DNA: TGCGCCAGCAGCGCCGACCCTTTCACAGATACGCAGTATTTT. Translation: CASSADPFTDTQYF.

This clonotype was observed many times. The chain uses TRBV12-3 or TRBV12-4 and TRBJ2-3; 7 bases line up with TRBD1. This CDR3 region has 15 residues. V dropped 6 bases and J dropped 1; count of bases not matched to a gene: 7. As DNA, the CDR3 is TGTGCCAGCAGCTCCGGAACAGGGGGCACAGATACGCAGTATTTT. The encoded protein is CASSSGTGGTDTQYF.

This clonotype was detected ten times or more. J is TRBJ1-1 and V is TRBV2; a possible D gene is TRBD1 (6 bases). The CDR3 loop spans 13 amino acids. Germline loops: CDR1 SNHLY, CDR2 FYNNEI. V lost 9 bases and J lost 6, with 17 bases in between. Here the CDR3 reads CARTRGERAEAFF. DNA of the CDR3: TGTGCCAGAACAAGGGGGGAGCGCGCTGAAGCTTTCTTT.

About this clonotype: The missing conserved phenylalanine or tryptophan at the end of this CDR3 makes a read error likely. This rearrangement joins TRBV29-1 to TRBJ2-1, with a weak D call TRBD1 (5 bases). CDR1 is SQVTM, CDR2 ANQGSEA, per germline. Trimming shortened V by 2 bases and J by 8 bases, and 10 bases separated the two germline ends. The CDR3 is made up of 12 amino acids. CDR3 nucleotide sequence: TGCAGCGTTGAATCGCAGGGTTATGAGCAGTTCTAC. Translating it yields CSVESQGYEQFY.

This clonotype was seen many times. The chain carries TRBV6-1 and TRBJ1-5; no firm D call. The V gene lost 8 bases and the J gene lost 8 bases, with 13 bases spanning the gap. From germline, CDR1 is MNHNS and CDR2 SASEGT. CDR3 length: 12 amino acids. The CDR3 DNA follows: TGTGCCAGCCGAGAAAATACGAAGCCCCAGCATTTT. Translation gives CASRENTKPQHF.

This clonotype was recorded at least ten times. V is TRBV20-1 and J is TRBJ2-7, with 8 bases lining up with TRBD1. The V gene's germline CDR1 is DFQATT and CDR2 SNEGSKA (reference sequence). The CDR3 runs 15 residues. V dropped 1 base and J dropped 4; count of bases not matched to a gene: 9. The CDR3 protein is CSARGQGARSYEQYF. The CDR3 DNA follows: TGCAGTGCTAGAGGTCAGGGGGCACGATCTTACGAGCAGTACTTC.

This clonotype was recorded many times. The V and J genes are TRBV10-3 and TRBJ1-5; tentatively, D is TRBD1 (6 bases). Germline lookup yields CDR1 ENHRY and CDR2 SYGVKD. Trimming pared 6 bases from V and 7 bases from J, leaving 16 bases between. This CDR3 has 14 amino acids. This CDR3 is CAISVGGAKQPQHF. DNA for the CDR3: TGTGCCATCAGCGTTGGGGGGGCGAAACAGCCCCAGCATTTT.

The chain joins TRBV7-8 to TRBJ1-1; 8 bases agree with TRBD1. Germline CDR1 SGHVS, CDR2 FQNEAQ. CDR3 size: 14 residues. The ends lost 5 bases at V and 1 base at J; junction bases unmatched: 3. The CDR3 loop reads CASSRTGRNTEAFF. CDR3 bases: TGTGCCAGCAGCCGGACAGGGCGGAACACTGAAGCTTTCTTT.

The sample holds many counts of this clonotype. The chain joins TRBV20-1 to TRBJ1-3; TRBD1 agrees at 7 bases. Losses at the gene ends were 1 base for V and 4 bases for J; bases not matched to a gene: 4. CDR1 DFQATT and CDR2 SNEGSKA come from the germline V gene (reference sequence). CDR3 size: 14 residues. This chain's CDR3 is CSARGTGRGNTIYF. Here the CDR3 DNA reads TGCAGTGCTAGAGGGACAGGACGGGGAAACACCATATATTTT.

At least ten counts were recorded for this clonotype. The chain employs TRBV2 and TRBJ2-3; D is possibly TRBD1 (7 bases). CDR1 and CDR2 (germline): SNHLY, FYNNEI. The V end lost 8 bases, the J end lost 0 bases, and 12 bases lay between the germline ends. CDR3 length equals 14 residues. The chain's CDR3 is CASQGGPSTDTQYF. In DNA, the CDR3 is TGTGCCAGCCAGGGGGGCCCTAGCACAGATACGCAGTATTTT.

This clonotype appeared many times. The chain combines TRBV10-3 with TRBJ1-1, with D maybe TRBD1 (6 bases). Germline values: CDR1 ENHRY, CDR2 SYGVKD. With 11 bases removed from V and 4 bases from J, the gap between germline ends came to 17 bases. This CDR3 contains 13 residues. The CDR3 bases are TGTGCCGGCAGGAGGGAAGGGGGCACTGAAGCTTTCTTT. Amino acids: CAGRREGGTEAFF.

This clonotype was counted many times. The chain couples TRBV5-5 to TRBJ2-5; either TRBD1 or TRBD2 may fit D (5 bases each). Trimming left V 7 bases short and J 2 bases short, with 21 bases between. This CDR3 has 16 residues. Looked up from germline, CDR1 is SGHKS and CDR2 is YYEKEE (reference sequence). CDR3 nucleotide sequence: TGTGCCAGCCGGTGGACGGGGCCAAACTCACAAGAGACCCAGTACTTC. Protein sequence: CASRWTGPNSQETQYF.

Regarding this clonotype: One base away lies a much larger clone, so this may be a sequencing read error. The rearrangement uses TRBV5-4 and TRBJ1-2, with D maybe TRBD1 (5 bases). The germline V gene encodes CDR1 SGHNT and CDR2 YYREEE (reference sequence). The CDR3 has 14 residues. V dropped 5 bases and J dropped 0 bases, with 11 bases sitting between them. The CDR3 here is CASRAGSANYGYTF. DNA for the CDR3: TGTGCCAGCAGGGCAGGGAGCGCTAACTATGGCTACACCTTC.

As for this clonotype: A much larger clone lies a single base off, so this may be a read error. This rearrangement joins TRBV7-9 to TRBJ1-2; the D gene is possibly TRBD1 (6 bases). The CDR3 sequence is 16 residues long. Germline values: CDR1 SEHNR, CDR2 FQNEAQ (reference sequence). V was clipped by 2 bases and J by 8 bases, with 21 bases between them. CDR3 bases: TGTGCCAGCAGCTTACTTGGGGCCGACGACAGGTCCGGCTACACCTTC. It specifies CASSLLGADDRSGYTF.

This clonotype appeared many times. The rearrangement joins TRBV20-1 to TRBJ2-7, with D possibly being TRBD2 (6 bases). V shed 5 bases and J shed 5 bases, with 19 bases lying between them. Germline CDR1 and CDR2: DFQATT and SNEGSKA (reference sequence). The CDR3 covers 14 residues. The CDR3 DNA is TGCAGTGCTTCAAAGGGACTGTTGGATGACGAGCAGTACTTC. Its translation: CSASKGLLDDEQYF.

This clonotype occurred a few times. It may be a read error: a sequence one base away is much more abundant. The rearrangement links TRBV7-9 to TRBJ2-6; D remains ambiguous. Trimming left V 3 bases short and J 6 bases short, with 12 bases between. The V gene's germline CDR1 is SEHNR and CDR2 FQNEAQ (reference sequence). The CDR3 is 15 amino acids. The CDR3 DNA reads as TGTGCCAGCAGCTTCGACGGCTCCGAGGCCAACGTCCTGACTTTC. Residues: CASSFDGSEANVLTF.

This clonotype was recorded at least ten times. This chain links TRBV12-3 or TRBV12-4 with TRBJ2-7; 8 positions agree with TRBD1. The CDR3 is made up of 15 amino acids. The V gene end was trimmed by 4 bases and the J gene end by 2 bases; junction bases not matched to a gene: 7. CDR3 bases: TGTGCCAGCAGTTCCCGGACAGGGCCCGCCTACGAGCAGTACTTC. Protein sequence: CASSSRTGPAYEQYF.

This clonotype came up many times. This chain links TRBV29-1 with TRBJ2-2; no reliable D call. The ends were cut back, 1 base at V and 1 base at J, with 13 bases in the middle. The germline gives CDR1 SQVTM, CDR2 ANQGSEA. This CDR3 has 16 residues. For the CDR3, the DNA is TGCAGCGTTGAAGCCCAAGGGCTCCTGAACACCGGGGAGCTGTTTTTT. It yields the protein CSVEAQGLLNTGELFF.